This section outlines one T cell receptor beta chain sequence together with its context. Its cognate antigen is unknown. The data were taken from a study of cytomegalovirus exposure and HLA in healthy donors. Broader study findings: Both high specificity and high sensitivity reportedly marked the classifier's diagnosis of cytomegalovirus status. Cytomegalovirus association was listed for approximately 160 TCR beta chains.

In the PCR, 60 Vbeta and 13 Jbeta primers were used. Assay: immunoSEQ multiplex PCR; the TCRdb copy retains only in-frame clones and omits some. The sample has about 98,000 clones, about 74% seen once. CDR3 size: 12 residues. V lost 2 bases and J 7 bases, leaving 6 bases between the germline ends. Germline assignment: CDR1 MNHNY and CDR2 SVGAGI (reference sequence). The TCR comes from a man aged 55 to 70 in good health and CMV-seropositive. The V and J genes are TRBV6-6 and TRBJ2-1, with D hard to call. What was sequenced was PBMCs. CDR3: CASSYDINEQFF. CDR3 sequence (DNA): TGTGCCAGCAGTTACGACATAAATGAGCAGTTCTTC.